This T cell receptor beta chain is drawn from a study of shared clonotypes between healthy human individuals. Study at large: CD4 naive cells filled three plates per donor, CD4 memory three, CD8 naive two and CD8 memory one. Study-level points and caveats: Of the naive CD4 clonotypes, around 4.9% were shared across several donors.

Generated by immunoSEQ multiplex PCR, the TCRdb table keeps only in-frame clones and is missing some. The table has roughly 1,500,000 clones, 98% seen once. V lost 6 bases and J lost 3, with 13 bases in between. The CDR3 consists of 14 residues. CDR1 is SNHLY and CDR2 is FYNNEI in the germline V gene. Among the donors, all were Caucasian adults who lived in Nashville, Tennessee. A note on this clone: Antigen: not known.

This TCR came from a man aged 25-45 years in good health. The sample taken for sequencing was naive CD4+ T cells sorted from blood. Documented subset: CD45RA+ positively selected. The chain is built from TRBV2 and TRBJ2-3, with a possible D match to TRBD2 (6 bases). The CDR3 loop is CASSPTRGTDTQYF. DNA for the CDR3: TGTGCCAGCAGCCCCACTCGGGGGACAGATACGCAGTATTTT.